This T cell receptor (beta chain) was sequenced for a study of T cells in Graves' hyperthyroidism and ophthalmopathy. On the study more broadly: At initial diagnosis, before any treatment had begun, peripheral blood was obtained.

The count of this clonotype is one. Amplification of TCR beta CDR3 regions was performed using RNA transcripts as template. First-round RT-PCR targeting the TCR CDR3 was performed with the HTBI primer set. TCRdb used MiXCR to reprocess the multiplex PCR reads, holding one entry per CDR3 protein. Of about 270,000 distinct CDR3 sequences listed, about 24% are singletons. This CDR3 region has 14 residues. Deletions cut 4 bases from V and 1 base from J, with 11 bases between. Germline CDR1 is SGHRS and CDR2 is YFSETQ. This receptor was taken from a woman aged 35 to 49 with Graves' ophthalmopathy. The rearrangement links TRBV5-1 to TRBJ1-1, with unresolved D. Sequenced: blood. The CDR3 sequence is CASSLTEQNTEAFF. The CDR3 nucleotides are TGCGCCAGCAGCCTTACAGAGCAGAACACTGAAGCTTTCTTT.